Each of the 29 T cell receptor beta chains below was sequenced from the same sample in a study of control samples from healthy donors and cancer patients. The protocol was immunoSEQ multiplex PCR, while the TCRdb copy is restricted to in-frame clones and leaves out a portion. This table holds some 130,000 clones, roughly 90% found once. Sequencing was performed on blood. The receptor source for this set is a man between 18 and 29 years old in good health.

The chain uses TRBV5-4 and TRBJ1-1; D not resolved. With 6 bases removed from V and 1 base from J, the gap between germline ends came to 10 bases. Per germline, CDR1 SGHNT and CDR2 YYREEE (reference sequence). The CDR3 sequence is 13 residues long. CDR3 sequence: CASKLGRNTEAFF. As DNA, the CDR3 is TGTGCCAGCAAATTGGGCAGGAACACTGAAGCTTTCTTT.

The V call is TRBV27, the J call TRBJ2-2; unclear D gene. Germline lookup yields CDR1 MNHEY and CDR2 SMNVEV (reference sequence). V was clipped by 4 bases and J by 1 base, with 10 bases between them. This CDR3 is 15 amino acids long. CDR3 nucleotides: TGTGCCAGCAGTTCACCCTACAGGAACACCGGGGAGCTGTTTTTT. This translates into CASSSPYRNTGELFF.

The V gene is TRBV3-1 (or the pseudogene TRBV3-2), the J gene TRBJ1-2, with D possibly being TRBD1 (5 bases). The CDR3 is 15 amino acids. CDR1 is LGHDT, CDR2 YNNKEL, per germline (reference sequence). V lost 0 bases to trimming and J lost 4 bases, with 12 bases between them. CDR3 residues: CASSQDVWGPYGYTF. The CDR3 DNA reads TGTGCCAGCAGCCAAGACGTTTGGGGACCCTATGGCTACACCTTC.

This sequence joins TRBV7-9 and TRBJ2-7; 10 positions match TRBD1. The junction had 7 bases not matched to a gene; V was cut back by 1 base and J by 4 bases. This CDR3 spans 16 amino acids. Germline lookup yields CDR1 SEHNR and CDR2 FQNEAQ (reference sequence). CDR3 sequence reads: CASSLVPWTGGYEQYF. The CDR3 bases are TGTGCCAGCAGCTTAGTTCCCTGGACAGGGGGGTACGAGCAGTACTTC.

V and J are TRBV15 and TRBJ2-5, with TRBD2 identical over 10 bases. V gave up 1 base and J gave up 2 bases; unmatched junction bases: 4. This CDR3 spans 16 amino acids. Germline V gene data show CDR1 as LNHNV and CDR2 as YYDKDF (reference sequence). The CDR3 DNA reads as TGTGCCACCAGCAGAGGGGGGACTAGCGCACAAGAGACCCAGTACTTC. It translates to CATSRGGTSAQETQYF.

The rearrangement joins TRBV19 to TRBJ2-7, with D tentatively TRBD1 (6 bases). V lost 5 bases and J 3 bases, leaving 17 bases between the germline ends. CDR1 and CDR2 from the germline V gene are LNHDA and SQIVND (reference sequence). This CDR3 is 15 amino acids long. The CDR3: CASSFGAGASYEQYF. The CDR3 DNA reads as TGTGCCAGTAGTTTCGGTGCAGGGGCTAGCTACGAGCAGTACTTC.

In this sample, this clone turned up once. The chain recombines TRBV7-2 with TRBJ1-1; the D gene is possibly TRBD1 (5 bases). CDR3 size: 15 residues. CDR1 is SGHTA, CDR2 FQGNSA, per germline. V lost 2 bases, J lost 4 bases, and 14 bases lay in between. CDR3 in amino acids: CASSLLGGQTTEAFF. In DNA form, the CDR3 reads TGTGCCAGCAGCTTATTGGGAGGACAAACCACTGAAGCTTTCTTT.

The table lists this clone with a count of one. In DNA form, the CDR3 reads TGTGCCAGCAGTTACGGAGAGACCCAGTACTTC. Encoded protein: CASSYGETQYF. The J gene is TRBJ2-5, the V gene TRBV6-6; D is unresolved. CDR1 and CDR2 (germline): MNHNY, SVGAGI (reference sequence). The CDR3 covers 11 residues. V lost 2 bases, J lost 4 bases, and 2 bases lay in between.

This chain uses TRBV10-3 with TRBJ1-2; D call uncertain. The germline V gene encodes CDR1 ENHRY and CDR2 SYGVKD. Trimming left V 0 bases short and J 0 bases short, with 5 bases between. This CDR3 contains 14 residues. CDR3 loop: CAISESSANYGYTF. The CDR3 nucleotides are TGTGCCATCAGTGAGTCGTCAGCTAACTATGGCTACACCTTC.

The chain recombines TRBV9 with TRBJ1-1; no definite D call. The CDR3 contains 11 residues. Germline assignment: CDR1 SGDLS and CDR2 YYNGEE. Trimming removed 4 bases from V and 6 bases from J, with 7 bases in between. The CDR3 loop is CASSPIAEAFF. CDR3 DNA: TGTGCCAGCAGCCCAATTGCTGAAGCTTTCTTT.

The chain carries TRBV4-2 and TRBJ1-1; D is ambiguous. The CDR3 consists of 13 residues. Germline values: CDR1 LGHNA, CDR2 YNFKEQ. Between the trimmed V and J ends, which lost 1 base and 1 base, there was a span of 4 bases. CDR3 residues: CASSQVQNTEAFF. The CDR3 DNA is TGTGCCAGCAGCCAAGTACAGAACACTGAAGCTTTCTTT.

The rearrangement joins TRBV6-2 or TRBV6-3 to TRBJ2-6; the D is unclear. CDR1 and CDR2 (germline): MNHEY, SVGEGT. The CDR3 loop spans 14 amino acids. Trimming shortened V by 5 bases and J by 2 bases, and 7 bases separated the two germline ends. The CDR3 sequence is CASSVQPGANVLTF. For the CDR3, the DNA is TGTGCCAGCAGTGTGCAACCTGGGGCCAACGTCCTGACTTTC.

This chain links TRBV3-1 (or the pseudogene TRBV3-2) with TRBJ2-1; a possible D gene is TRBD2 (7 bases). Trimming took 0 bases from V and 5 from J, leaving 17 bases between them. Germline V gene sequence: CDR1 LGHDT, CDR2 YNNKEL (reference sequence). The CDR3 consists of 17 residues. CDR3 sequence (DNA): TGTGCCAGCAGCCAAGACTTAGTACGGGGGGCTCACAATGAGCAGTTCTTC. Protein sequence: CASSQDLVRGAHNEQFF.

In nucleotides, the CDR3 is TGTGCCAGCAGTGATGGGAGGGACCTCTACGAGCAGTACTTC. Its translation is CASSDGRDLYEQYF. This chain joins TRBV25-1 and TRBJ2-7; 7 nucleotides line up with TRBD2. This CDR3 comprises 14 residues. The ends lost 3 bases at V and 3 bases at J; junction bases unmatched: 5. Germline lookup yields CDR1 MGHDK and CDR2 SYGVNS.

The gene calls are TRBV3-1 (or the pseudogene TRBV3-2) and TRBJ1-1; a possible D gene is TRBD1 (5 bases). This CDR3 contains 17 residues. CDR1 and CDR2 (germline): LGHDT, YNNKEL (reference sequence). Trimming pared 3 bases from V and 6 bases from J, leaving 23 bases between. CDR3 sequence reads: CASSHPAGRENLAEAFF. The CDR3 DNA reads as TGTGCCAGCAGCCATCCCGCTGGCAGGGAGAACTTGGCTGAAGCTTTCTTT.

The V gene is TRBV4-2, the J gene TRBJ2-7, with TRBD2 matching over 7 bases. The CDR3 extends over 14 amino acids. Germline values: CDR1 LGHNA, CDR2 YNFKEQ. V gave up 4 bases and J gave up 6 bases; unmatched junction bases: 9. The CDR3 loop is CASSRPQERGEQYF. In DNA form, the CDR3 reads TGTGCCAGCAGCCGCCCACAGGAGCGGGGCGAGCAGTACTTC.

This chain uses TRBV20-1 with TRBJ2-7; 8 nucleotides align to TRBD1. Germline CDR1 and CDR2: DFQATT and SNEGSKA (reference sequence). The CDR3 sequence is 14 residues long. The V and J ends lost 3 bases and 4 bases, in that order; junction bases with no gene match: 8. The DNA for the CDR3 is TGCAGTGCTAGTGCCCCGGACAGGGCATACGAGCAGTACTTC. It yields the protein CSASAPDRAYEQYF.

In this sample, this clone turned up once. The J gene is TRBJ1-6, the V gene TRBV7-9; no clear D gene. This CDR3 is 13 amino acids long. Deletions cut 1 base from V and 9 bases from J, with 7 bases between. Germline V gene data show CDR1 as SEHNR and CDR2 as FQNEAQ (reference sequence). The CDR3 is CASSLGNRSPLHF. The CDR3 bases are TGTGCCAGCAGCTTAGGTAATCGTTCACCCCTCCACTTT.

The chain combines TRBV5-1 with TRBJ2-2; D is unclear. CDR3 length: 15 residues. V gave up 3 bases and J gave up 0 bases, with 9 bases separating them. Germline assignment: CDR1 SGHRS and CDR2 YFSETQ. The CDR3 here is CASSSRPPNTGELFF. DNA of the CDR3: TGCGCCAGCAGCTCCAGGCCGCCGAACACCGGGGAGCTGTTTTTT.

This sequence joins TRBV11-2 and TRBJ1-3; 10 bases fit TRBD1. CDR1 SGHAT and CDR2 FQNNGV come from the germline V gene. There are 15 residues in the CDR3. V dropped 6 bases and J dropped 0; count of bases not matched to a gene: 2. The DNA of the CDR3 is TGTGCCAGCAGTTGGACAGGGGGCTCTGGAAACACCATATATTTT. Protein sequence: CASSWTGGSGNTIYF.

The chain carries TRBV7-9 and TRBJ2-7; 9 bases align to TRBD1. Germline V gene sequence: CDR1 SEHNR, CDR2 FQNEAQ (reference sequence). V was clipped by 5 bases and J by 3 bases; unmatched bases: 2. This CDR3 comprises 13 residues. The CDR3 DNA is TGTGCCAGCAGCCGGACAGGGGACTACGAGCAGTACTTC. This gives the protein CASSRTGDYEQYF.

The V gene is TRBV19, the J gene TRBJ1-4; possibly TRBD1 for D (6 bases). CDR1 and CDR2 (germline): LNHDA, SQIVND (reference sequence). Trimming pared 4 bases from V and 5 bases from J, leaving 8 bases between. The CDR3 length is 13 residues. The CDR3: CASSNRVNEKLFF. The CDR3 coding sequence is TGTGCCAGTAGTAACAGGGTGAATGAAAAACTGTTTTTT.

This clone was seen just once. The sample has other DNA sequences that encode this CDR3 too. The chain couples TRBV2 to TRBJ1-6; no reliable D call. V lost 2 bases and J lost 5, with 4 bases in between. The CDR3 is 13 amino acids. Looked up from germline, CDR1 is SNHLY and CDR2 is FYNNEI. The CDR3 DNA sequence: TGTGCCAGCAGTGAATCTGATAATTCACCCCTCCACTTT. This encodes CASSESDNSPLHF.

The chain recombines TRBV30 with TRBJ2-2; D gene unclear. CDR3 length: 14 amino acids. Trimming stripped 5 bases from V and 1 base from J, with 11 bases between. Germline CDR1 GTSNPN, CDR2 SVGIG (reference sequence). CDR3 coding DNA: TGTGCCTGGCGTTCCGTAGGGAACACCGGGGAGCTGTTTTTT. Translation gives CAWRSVGNTGELFF.

The chain combines TRBV7-2 with TRBJ2-7; 9 bases line up with TRBD2. Germline V lookup: CDR1 SGHTA, CDR2 FQGNSA. V was pared by 3 bases and J by 6 bases, with 9 bases of the junction left unmatched. CDR3 length equals 15 residues. The CDR3 coding sequence is TGTGCCAGCAGCTTCCGGAGCGGGGGGTTGACCGAGCAGTACTTC. The encoded protein is CASSFRSGGLTEQYF.

This clone was seen more than once but under ten times. CDR3 DNA sequence: TGTGCCAGCAGTGAGGTGTGGCCAGATACGCAGTATTTT. Amino acids: CASSEVWPDTQYF. V usage is TRBV6-1 and J usage is TRBJ2-3; D gene ambiguous. Per the germline V gene, CDR1 is MNHNS and CDR2 is SASEGT. The V and J ends lost 3 bases and 4 bases respectively, with 8 bases between them. The length of the CDR3 is 13 residues.

The chain carries TRBV18 and TRBJ2-7, with D possibly matching TRBD1 (6 bases). The CDR3 loop spans 14 amino acids. The germline CDR1 and CDR2 sequences are KGHSH and LQKENI. Trimming removed 4 bases at V and 3 bases at J, with 13 bases between. The DNA of the CDR3 is TGTGCCAGCTCACTATCCGGGACACACTACGAGCAGTACTTC. Its protein product is CASSLSGTHYEQYF.

This clone was seen once. The genes are TRBV11-2 and TRBJ2-7; 8 bases are a match to TRBD2. The length of the CDR3 is 15 residues. Germline CDR1 is SGHAT and CDR2 is FQNNGV. With V trimmed by 5 bases and J by 6 bases, 12 bases remained unmatched. The CDR3 region has the DNA TGTGCCAGCAGCCCTACCGGGGGGGGGCGGTTCGAGCAGTACTTC. Its protein product is CASSPTGGGRFEQYF.

This chain joins TRBV27 and TRBJ2-2; D is possibly TRBD1 or TRBD2 (5 bases each). In germline, CDR1 is MNHEY, CDR2 SMNVEV (reference sequence). Trimming took off 3 bases at V and 6 bases at J, with 14 bases between the two ends. This CDR3 has 15 residues. CDR3 sequence: CASSFRGEGAGELFF. CDR3 DNA sequence: TGTGCCAGCAGTTTTCGAGGGGAAGGGGCCGGGGAGCTGTTTTTT.